A selection of T cell receptor beta chains follows, all from one sample in a study of T cell responses to AZD1222 COVID-19 vaccine. The protocol was immunoSEQ multiplex PCR, while the TCRdb copy is restricted to in-frame clones and leaves out a portion. Counted here are about 150,000 clones, approximately 90% occurring once; the ten biggest clones make up 2% to 2.5%. The material was peripheral blood, obtained on day 0 of AZD1222 vaccination. Every receptor here comes from an adult in good health. The CDR3 runs from the conserved cysteine through the conserved F or W. D genes are given only for firm matches. Size values are once, few and many counts, or a class for expanded clones, and some rows have none.

length: 13
D: .
size: .
V: TRBV11-3
J: TRBJ1-1
CDR3: CASTNFFRGQAFF
DNA: TGTGCCAGCACTAACTTCTTCAGGGGCCAAGCTTTCTTT

length: 17
D: TRBD2
size: .
V: TRBV15
J: TRBJ2-1
CDR3: CATSRPISGSSYNEQFF
DNA: TGTGCCACCAGCAGACCTATTAGCGGGAGCTCCTACAATGAGCAGTTCTTC

length: 16
D: .
size: .
V: TRBV27
J: TRBJ2-6
CDR3: CASSLSGVSGANVLTF
DNA: TGTGCCAGCAGTTTATCGGGAGTCTCTGGGGCCAACGTCCTGACTTTC

length: 13
D: .
size: .
V: TRBV19
J: TRBJ2-3
CDR3: CASSIPFTDTQYF
DNA: TGTGCCAGTAGTATCCCCTTTACAGATACGCAGTATTTT

length: 14
D: TRBD2
size: .
V: TRBV3-1/TRBV3-2
J: TRBJ2-1
CDR3: CASSRLASNNEQFF
DNA: TGTGCCAGCAGTCGACTAGCGTCTAACAATGAGCAGTTCTTC

length: 11
D: .
size: .
V: TRBV20-1
J: TRBJ2-5
CDR3: CSARMGGTQYF
DNA: TGCAGTGCTAGAATGGGGGGAACCCAGTACTTC

length: 15
D: TRBD1
size: .
V: TRBV5-1
J: TRBJ1-1
CDR3: CASSLGDRGKTEAFF
DNA: TGCGCCAGCAGCTTGGGGGACAGGGGGAAGACTGAAGCTTTCTTT

length: 11
D: .
size: .
V: TRBV29-1
J: TRBJ1-4
CDR3: CSGGENEKLFF
DNA: TGCAGCGGAGGAGAGAATGAAAAACTGTTTTTT

length: 14
D: TRBD1
size: .
V: TRBV9
J: TRBJ2-7
CDR3: CASSVGDSASEQYF
DNA: TGTGCCAGCAGCGTAGGGGACAGTGCGAGTGAGCAGTACTTC

length: 15
D: TRBD1
size: .
V: TRBV6-5
J: TRBJ2-7
CDR3: CASREDRGLSYEQYF
DNA: TGTGCCAGCAGGGAGGACAGGGGGTTATCCTACGAGCAGTACTTC

length: 14
D: TRBD2
size: .
V: TRBV5-1
J: TRBJ2-1
CDR3: CASSLDGRVREQFF
DNA: TGCGCCAGCAGCTTGGACGGGAGGGTGCGCGAGCAGTTCTTC

length: 15
D: .
size: few
V: TRBV5-5
J: TRBJ1-4
CDR3: CASSLGGTLDEKLFF
DNA: TGTGCCAGCAGCCTCGGCGGGACACTGGATGAAAAACTGTTTTTT

length: 15
D: TRBD2
size: .
V: TRBV18
J: TRBJ2-3
CDR3: CASSPEAGGPDTQYF
DNA: TGTGCCAGCTCTCCAGAAGCGGGAGGGCCCGATACGCAGTATTTT

length: 14
D: TRBD1
size: .
V: TRBV9
J: TRBJ1-2
CDR3: CASGGSTGGYGYTF
DNA: TGTGCCAGCGGGGGTTCGACAGGGGGCTATGGCTACACCTTC